This T cell receptor (beta chain) stems from a study of early T cells in non-severe SARS-CoV-2 infection. As for the study in general: Sequenced material consisted of bulk RNA (from unsorted whole blood), and chains were unpaired. Regarding the study as a whole: The study's VDJdb matching favored anti-spike CD8 responses and missed private and CD4 specificities.

In the case of this clonotype: The antigen remains undetermined.

As part of library construction, unique molecular identifiers were attached to individual cDNA molecules. One entry per CDR3 protein, called by TCRdb with MiXCR from the 5' RACE reads. The data show more than 50,000 distinct CDR3 sequences, with around 12% seen just once and around 1.5% held by the top ten. The CDR3 is 12 amino acids. CDR1 is WNHNN, CDR2 SYGVQD, per germline (reference sequence). V lost 6 bases and J 4 bases, leaving 9 bases between the germline ends. This clonotype was sampled from an adult who was a healthcare worker with PCR-confirmed SARS-CoV-2 infection or an uninfected control (not recorded which). This chain joins TRBV10-1 and TRBJ1-1; possible D gene TRBD1, 5 bases. Sequencing used whole blood, obtained at baseline. The DNA of the CDR3 is TGCGCCAGCAGCACCGGGACCACTGAAGCTTTCTTT. It is translated as CASSTGTTEAFF.